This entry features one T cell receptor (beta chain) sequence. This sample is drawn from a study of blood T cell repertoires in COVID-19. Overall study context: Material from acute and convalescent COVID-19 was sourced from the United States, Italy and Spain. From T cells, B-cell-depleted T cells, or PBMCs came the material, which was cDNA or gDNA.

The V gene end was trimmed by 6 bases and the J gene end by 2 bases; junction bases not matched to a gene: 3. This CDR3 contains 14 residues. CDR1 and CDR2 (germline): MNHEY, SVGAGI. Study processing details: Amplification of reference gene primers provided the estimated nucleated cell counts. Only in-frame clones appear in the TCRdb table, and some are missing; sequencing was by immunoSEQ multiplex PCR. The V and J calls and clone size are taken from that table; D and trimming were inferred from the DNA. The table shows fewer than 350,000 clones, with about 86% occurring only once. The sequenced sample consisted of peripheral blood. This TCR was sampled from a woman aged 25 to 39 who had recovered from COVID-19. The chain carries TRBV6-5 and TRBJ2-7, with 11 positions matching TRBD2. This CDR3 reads CASRGTSGTYEQYF. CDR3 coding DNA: TGTGCCAGCAGGGGGACTAGCGGCACCTACGAGCAGTACTTC.